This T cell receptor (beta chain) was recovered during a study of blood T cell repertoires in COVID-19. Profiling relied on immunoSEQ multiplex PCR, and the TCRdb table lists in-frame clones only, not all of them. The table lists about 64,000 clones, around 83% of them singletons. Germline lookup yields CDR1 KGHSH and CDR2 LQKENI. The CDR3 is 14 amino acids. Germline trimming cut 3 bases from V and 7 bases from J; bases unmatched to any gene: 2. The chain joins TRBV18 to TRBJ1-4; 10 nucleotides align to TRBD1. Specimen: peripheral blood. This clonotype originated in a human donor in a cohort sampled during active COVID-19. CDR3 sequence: CASSPGQGPEKLFF. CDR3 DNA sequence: TGTGCCAGCTCACCGGGACAGGGGCCTGAAAAACTGTTTTTT.